The 31 T cell receptor beta chains given below trace back to one sample, sequenced in a study of Ad26.COV2.S vaccination and SARS-CoV-2 variants (dated by TCRdb to about 2021). Read against the paper, the sample's treatment or condition label means: some 20 received Ad26.COV2.S at low or high dose, single or two shots; 5 received placebo; per-sample allocation not given. Repertoires of vaccine and placebo recipients were sequenced from samples collected on day 63 after the first injection. The library was obtained by the immunoSEQ multiplex PCR assay. This immuneACCESS table, as held by TCRdb, lists in-frame sequences with V and J called but not all clones. Of the missing ones, under half trace to an unresolved V gene in checked studies; the others have no known cause. A total of about 400,000 clones appear in this sample, about 85% of them only once. Of the sample, 3% to 4.5% is held by the ten largest clones.

Sequenced here: peripheral blood, sampled in a trial of Ad26.COV2.S vaccine versus placebo. The receptor set was obtained from a person aged 18-65 years who received the Ad26.COV2.S COVID-19 vaccine or a placebo.

The chain is built from TRBV11-2 and TRBJ1-2; D may be TRBD1 (6 bases). Germline CDR1 is SGHAT and CDR2 is FQNNGV. Trimming removed 2 bases at V and 8 bases at J, with 15 bases between. The length of the CDR3 is 14 residues. The CDR3 loop reads CASSLSQGAGGYTF. CDR3 bases: TGTGCCAGCAGCTTATCACAGGGAGCCGGGGGCTACACCTTC.

This chain links TRBV4-1 with TRBJ2-2; 10 bases are a match to TRBD2. J gave up 13 bases and V 0 bases, and 14 bases lay outside the gene matches. This CDR3 is 17 amino acids long. CDR1 and CDR2 from the germline V gene are MGHRA and YSYEKL. The CDR3 region is CASSQEGLAGVHRGLFF. CDR3 nucleotide sequence: TGCGCCAGCAGCCAAGAGGGCCTAGCGGGGGTCCACCGAGGGCTGTTTTTT.

The genes are TRBV19 and TRBJ1-1, with D uncertain. The germline V gene has CDR1 LNHDA and CDR2 SQIVND (reference sequence). V lost 3 bases and J lost 0, with 8 bases in between. The CDR3 extends over 14 amino acids. CDR3 loop: CASSISLMNTEAFF. CDR3 bases: TGTGCCAGTAGTATTAGTCTGATGAACACTGAAGCTTTCTTT.

The genes are TRBV6-2 or TRBV6-3 and TRBJ2-7; D gene ambiguous. The ends were cut back, 0 bases at V and 1 base at J, with 1 base in the middle. The CDR3 spans 12 residues. Germline V gene data show CDR1 as MNHEY and CDR2 as SVGEGT. The CDR3 DNA sequence: TGTGCCAGCAGTTACTCTTCCTACGAGCAGTACTTC. Its protein product is CASSYSSYEQYF.

The chain joins TRBV6-2 or TRBV6-3 to TRBJ1-1; no firm D call. V lost 6 bases to trimming and J lost 1 base, with 18 bases between them. Germline V gives CDR1 MNHEY, CDR2 SVGEGT. The CDR3 has 16 residues. In DNA, the CDR3 is TGTGCCAGCAGCTTACGTCCGGGTCGGGCGAACACTGAAGCTTTCTTT. It translates to CASSLRPGRANTEAFF.

CDR3 loop: CASSLALRGEGTYEQYF. CDR3 bases: TGCGCCAGCAGCTTGGCTCTTCGGGGTGAGGGGACCTACGAGCAGTACTTC. This chain connects TRBV5-1 to TRBJ2-7; D may be TRBD1 or TRBD2 (5 bases each). With 0 bases removed from V and 2 bases from J, the gap between germline ends came to 18 bases. Germline lookup yields CDR1 SGHRS and CDR2 YFSETQ. The CDR3 sequence is 17 residues long.

The chain joins TRBV3-1 (or the pseudogene TRBV3-2) to TRBJ1-4; D remains ambiguous. Germline loops: CDR1 LGHDT, CDR2 YNNKEL (reference sequence). CDR3 length: 17 residues. V was cut by 1 base and J by 0 bases, with 12 bases left in between. The CDR3 spells CASSQGSQLTTNEKLFF. CDR3 coding DNA: TGTGCCAGCAGCCAAGGGTCACAGTTAACAACTAATGAAAAACTGTTTTTT.

This clone came up once. J is TRBJ2-3 and V is TRBV7-6; 12 bases agree with TRBD2. The CDR3 length is 16 residues. V shed 5 bases, J shed 1 base, and the junction held 4 bases outside the gene matches. In germline, CDR1 is SGHVS, CDR2 FNYEAQ. CDR3 nucleotide sequence: TGTGCCAGCAGCGCCAGACTAGCGGGGGGCACAGATACGCAGTATTTT. Translation gives CASSARLAGGTDTQYF.

This chain connects TRBV11-2 to TRBJ2-2; weak D call: TRBD1 (6 bases). The germline CDR1 and CDR2 sequences are SGHAT and FQNNGV. Trimming took off 3 bases at V and 4 bases at J, with 9 bases between the two ends. The CDR3 totals 14 residues. CDR3 DNA: TGTGCCAGCAGCTTCGAGGGGGTCACCGGGGAGCTGTTTTTT. It codes for CASSFEGVTGELFF.

This chain links TRBV6-6 with TRBJ2-7, with 9 bases matching TRBD1. This CDR3 has 15 residues. Looked up from germline, CDR1 is MNHNY and CDR2 is SVGAGI (reference sequence). After removal of 7 bases from V and 0 bases from J, the junction contained 7 bases not matched to a gene. The CDR3 spells CASTEGQGSSYEQYF. The CDR3 nucleotides are TGTGCCAGCACCGAGGGACAGGGAAGCTCCTACGAGCAGTACTTC.

Regarding this clone: This CDR3 is also generated by other DNA sequences in the sample. The chain couples TRBV10-2 to TRBJ2-7; D is unresolved. Germline values: CDR1 WSHSY, CDR2 SAAADI. The V end was cut by 2 bases, the J end by 3 bases, with 2 bases between. The CDR3 length is 11 residues. The CDR3 reads CASSEGYEQYF. The CDR3, as DNA: TGCGCCAGCAGTGAGGGCTACGAGCAGTACTTC.

The chain has TRBV2 and TRBJ1-5, with D unresolved. This CDR3 is built from 14 residues. Trimming stripped 3 bases from V and 2 bases from J, with 8 bases between. Germline-derived CDR1 and CDR2 are SNHLY and FYNNEI. The CDR3: CASSEYPGNQPQHF. The CDR3 DNA is TGTGCCAGCAGTGAGTATCCGGGCAATCAGCCCCAGCATTTT.

This sequence joins TRBV18 and TRBJ2-2; D remains ambiguous. In germline, CDR1 is KGHSH, CDR2 LQKENI. The CDR3 is 15 residues long. V lost 5 bases to trimming and J lost 0 bases, with 10 bases between them. The CDR3 DNA is TGTGCCAGCTCATTAGGACGAGCGAACACCGGGGAGCTGTTTTTT. Amino acid sequence: CASSLGRANTGELFF.

V is TRBV3-1 (or the pseudogene TRBV3-2) and J is TRBJ1-3, with 7 bases matching TRBD1. In germline, CDR1 is LGHDT, CDR2 YNNKEL (reference sequence). V trimming: 4 bases; J trimming: 3 bases; junction bases outside the gene matches: 6. CDR3 length equals 15 residues. The CDR3 loop is CASSLLDRDGNTIYF. In DNA form, the CDR3 reads TGTGCCAGCAGCCTCCTTGACAGGGATGGAAACACCATATATTTT.

V is TRBV15 and J is TRBJ1-2, with D possibly being TRBD1 (5 bases). The germline gives CDR1 LNHNV, CDR2 YYDKDF (reference sequence). Trimming took off 1 base at V and 6 bases at J, with 12 bases between the two ends. CDR3 size: 14 residues. In nucleotides, the CDR3 is TGTGCCACCAGCAGAGCGGGCAGGGATAATGGCTACACCTTC. This encodes CATSRAGRDNGYTF.

This chain uses TRBV7-2 with TRBJ2-3, with TRBD2 identical over 9 bases. There are 15 residues in the CDR3. The germline CDR1 and CDR2 sequences are SGHTA and FQGNSA. V trimming: 5 bases; J trimming: 4 bases; junction bases outside the gene matches: 7. CDR3 loop: CASSLGGGAPDTQYF. CDR3 coding DNA: TGTGCCAGCAGCCTAGGCGGGGGGGCCCCAGATACGCAGTATTTT.

This clone has just one count. The rearrangement uses TRBV5-5 and TRBJ2-7; D is possibly TRBD2 (5 bases). The CDR3 length is 13 residues. The germline V and J ends were trimmed by 3 bases and 2 bases, with 9 bases remaining between them. Germline V gene lookup returns CDR1 SGHKS and CDR2 YYEKEE (reference sequence). The CDR3 nucleotides read TGTGCCAGCAGCTATGGACTTACCTACGAGCAGTACTTC. Translation gives CASSYGLTYEQYF.

This chain connects TRBV7-2 to TRBJ2-7; D remains unclear. V was shortened by 1 base and J by 4 bases, with 14 bases between the two germline ends. The CDR3 extends over 15 amino acids. Germline V gene lookup returns CDR1 SGHTA and CDR2 FQGNSA. The CDR3 nucleotides are TGTGCCAGCAGCTTAGTCGCCCGAAATGGGTACGAGCAGTACTTC. Translating it yields CASSLVARNGYEQYF.

The rearrangement links TRBV14 to TRBJ1-6; 7 nucleotides align to TRBD1. Trimming removed 4 bases from V and 0 bases from J; junction bases left unmatched: 6. The CDR3 extends over 17 amino acids. The germline V gene encodes CDR1 SGHDN and CDR2 FVKESK. CDR3 coding DNA: TGTGCCAGCAGCCGCCGACAGGGTAGCTCCTATAATTCACCCCTCCACTTT. It yields the protein CASSRRQGSSYNSPLHF.

This chain joins TRBV13 and TRBJ2-7; no firm D call. This CDR3 is built from 14 residues. Germline V gene lookup returns CDR1 PRHDT and CDR2 FYEKMQ (reference sequence). Trimming removed 3 bases at V and 3 bases at J, with 12 bases between. The chain's CDR3 is CASSFGAQSYEQYF. The DNA for the CDR3 is TGTGCCAGCAGCTTTGGTGCGCAGAGCTACGAGCAGTACTTC.

In its sample, this clone was seen once. V usage is TRBV2 and J usage is TRBJ1-1; tentative D call: TRBD1 (5 bases). Germline assignment: CDR1 SNHLY and CDR2 FYNNEI. Between the trimmed V and J ends, which lost 10 bases and 4 bases, there was a span of 13 bases. This CDR3 contains 12 residues. CDR3 region: CATSIDSTEAFF. DNA for the CDR3: TGTGCCACATCCATCGACAGCACTGAAGCTTTCTTT.

The chain links TRBV4-1 to TRBJ1-1; 8 nucleotides align to TRBD1. The germline gives CDR1 MGHRA, CDR2 YSYEKL. V lost 4 bases to trimming and J lost 8 bases; unmatched junction nucleotides: 21. This CDR3 contains 18 residues. CDR3 amino acids: CASSREGTGHGIGSEAFF. As DNA, the CDR3 is TGCGCCAGCAGCCGGGAAGGGACAGGTCATGGTATAGGGTCGGAAGCTTTCTTT.

The chain combines TRBV14 with TRBJ1-2; 7 nucleotides line up with TRBD1. This CDR3 has 14 amino acids. V trimming: 5 bases; J trimming: 1 base; junction bases outside the gene matches: 4. The germline gives CDR1 SGHDN, CDR2 FVKESK. For the CDR3, the DNA is TGTGCCAGCAGCAGCCGGGACAGTAACTATGGCTACACCTTC. It yields the protein CASSSRDSNYGYTF.

This chain links TRBV5-4 with TRBJ2-7; tentatively, D is TRBD1 or TRBD2 (5 bases each). Trimming removed 5 bases at V and 5 bases at J, with 17 bases between. The CDR3 contains 14 residues. Germline CDR1 SGHNT, CDR2 YYREEE (reference sequence). The CDR3 DNA reads TGTGCCAGCAGACAGGAAAGCCTAGCCAACGAGCAGTACTTC. Protein: CASRQESLANEQYF.

The CDR3 spells CATRHGDRNYGYTF. CDR3 bases: TGTGCCACCCGGCACGGGGACAGGAACTATGGCTACACCTTC. The gene calls are TRBV19 and TRBJ1-2, with 8 bases matching TRBD1. The germline V gene encodes CDR1 LNHDA and CDR2 SQIVND (reference sequence). The CDR3 has 14 residues. V trimming: 10 bases; J trimming: 2 bases; junction bases outside the gene matches: 9.

The chain has TRBV28 and TRBJ1-2; D gene uncertain. CDR3 length equals 10 residues. Germline V gene sequence: CDR1 MDHEN, CDR2 SYDVKM. The V gene lost 7 bases and the J gene lost 8 bases, with 8 bases spanning the gap. The CDR3 sequence is CASTGEGYTF. CDR3 coding DNA: TGTGCCAGCACCGGGGAAGGCTACACCTTC.

The rearrangement uses TRBV6-5 and TRBJ1-4, with D perhaps matching TRBD1 (6 bases). Germline V gives CDR1 MNHEY, CDR2 SVGAGI. V was shortened by 6 bases and J by 8 bases, with 10 bases between the two germline ends. The CDR3 is 12 amino acids. The chain's CDR3 is CASSPDREKLFF. CDR3 nucleotides: TGTGCCAGCAGCCCAGACAGGGAAAAACTGTTTTTT.

This clone was seen a single time. J is TRBJ1-1 and V is TRBV5-1; TRBD1 matches 8 bases. CDR3 length equals 14 residues. CDR1 and CDR2 (germline): SGHRS, YFSETQ. V shed 0 bases and J 4 bases; nucleotides not matched to a gene: 2. The DNA of the CDR3 is TGCGCCAGCAGCTTGGAGGACAGGGCCACTGAAGCTTTCTTT. Its translation: CASSLEDRATEAFF.

The chain couples TRBV27 to TRBJ2-5; maybe TRBD1 (7 bases). The CDR3 consists of 16 residues. Trimming shortened V by 0 bases and J by 0 bases, and 11 bases separated the two germline ends. Germline V lookup: CDR1 MNHEY, CDR2 SMNVEV (reference sequence). CDR3 DNA: TGTGCCAGCAGTTTATCGGCAGGGGGGTACCAAGAGACCCAGTACTTC. This codes for CASSLSAGGYQETQYF.

The J gene is TRBJ1-5, the V gene TRBV21-1; TRBD1, as called in the table, went unchecked against the DNA. TRBV21-1 is described as a pseudogene. The CDR3 is made up of 16 amino acids. The CDR3 nucleotides read TGTGCCAGCAGCAAAAAAGATGGGGGCAAAAATCAGCCCCAGCATTTT. Its translation: CASSKKDGGKNQPQHF.

The V gene is TRBV6-5, the J gene TRBJ1-6; D uncertain. CDR3 length equals 16 residues. The germline V and J ends were trimmed by 2 bases and 0 bases, with 8 bases remaining between them. Germline V gives CDR1 MNHEY, CDR2 SVGAGI. The CDR3 spells CASSYEASSYNSPLHF. CDR3 sequence (DNA): TGTGCCAGCAGTTACGAGGCAAGCTCCTATAATTCACCCCTCCACTTT.